A selection of T cell receptor beta chains follows, all from one sample in a study of T cells in Graves' hyperthyroidism and ophthalmopathy. TCRdb used MiXCR to reprocess the multiplex PCR reads, holding one entry per CDR3 protein. The sample records fewer than 350,000 distinct CDR3 sequences, about a sixth being singletons. The sequenced material came from blood. All receptors derive from a woman aged 35 to 49 with Graves' ophthalmopathy. CDR3s include the opening cysteine and the closing phenylalanine or tryptophan. D genes are given only for firm matches. Clone size is given for some rows only: seen once, a few or many times, or a class if the clone is expanded.

. | TRBJ1-1 | TRBV28 | few | CASSLWGSVVTEAFF | TGTGCCAGCAGTTTATGGGGGTCAGTTGTCACTGAAGCTTTCTTT
. | TRBJ2-7 | TRBV30 | many | CALVGGAYSGEQYF | TGTGCCCTGGTGGGGGGCGCCTACTCGGGCGAGCAGTACTTC
TRBD1 | TRBJ2-2 | TRBV11-2 | many | CASSFPSGRGQDYTGELFF | TGTGCCAGCAGCTTCCCTTCCGGGCGGGGACAGGATTATACCGGGGAGCTGTTTTTT
TRBD1 | TRBJ1-1 | TRBV19 | many | CASSIEGADTEAFF | TGTGCCAGTAGCATTGAGGGGGCTGACACTGAAGCTTTCTTT
. | TRBJ1-1 | TRBV19 | . | CASSPRETNTEAFF | TGTGCCAGTAGTCCCAGGGAGACTAACACTGAAGCTTTCTTT
TRBD2 | TRBJ2-7 | TRBV18 | many | CASSQGRVAQSYEQYF | TGTGCCAGCTCACAGGGGAGGGTAGCGCAATCCTACGAGCAGTACTTC
. | TRBJ1-1 | TRBV19 | many | CASSITELHTEAFF | TGTGCCAGTAGTATAACAGAGCTCCACACTGAAGCTTTCTTT
. | TRBJ1-2 | TRBV28 | many | CASRSGVRGYGYTF | TGTGCCAGCAGATCAGGGGTTCGGGGATATGGCTACACCTTC
. | TRBJ1-1 | TRBV29-1 | many | CSVDPGTRGTEAFF | TGCAGCGTTGACCCGGGCACCCGGGGGACTGAAGCTTTCTTT
TRBD1 | TRBJ2-3 | TRBV12-3/TRBV12-4 | many | CASSTGADTQYF | TGTGCCAGCTCTACAGGGGCAGATACGCAGTATTTT
. | TRBJ2-2 | TRBV30 | many | CAWSVDPTNTGELFF | TGTGCCTGGAGTGTCGATCCTACGAACACCGGGGAGCTGTTTTTT
. | TRBJ1-1 | TRBV29-1 | many | CSVGRNTEAFF | TGCAGCGTTGGACGGAACACTGAAGCTTTCTTT
TRBD1 | TRBJ2-5 | TRBV10-3 | . | CAISWDRGRGETQYF | TGTGCCATCAGTTGGGACAGGGGGCGCGGTGAGACCCAGTACTTC
TRBD1 | TRBJ1-1 | TRBV30 | once | CAWSVGTAYEAFF | TGTGCCTGGAGTGTAGGGACAGCTTATGAAGCTTTCTTT
TRBD1 | TRBJ2-7 | TRBV12-3/TRBV12-4 | few | CASSRGTGGFFDEQYF | TGTGCCAGCAGTAGGGGGACAGGGGGCTTTTTTGACGAGCAGTACTTC
TRBD2 | TRBJ2-7 | TRBV5-1 | . | CASRAGTSGSEQYF | TGCGCCAGCAGAGCCGGGACTAGCGGGAGCGAGCAGTACTTC